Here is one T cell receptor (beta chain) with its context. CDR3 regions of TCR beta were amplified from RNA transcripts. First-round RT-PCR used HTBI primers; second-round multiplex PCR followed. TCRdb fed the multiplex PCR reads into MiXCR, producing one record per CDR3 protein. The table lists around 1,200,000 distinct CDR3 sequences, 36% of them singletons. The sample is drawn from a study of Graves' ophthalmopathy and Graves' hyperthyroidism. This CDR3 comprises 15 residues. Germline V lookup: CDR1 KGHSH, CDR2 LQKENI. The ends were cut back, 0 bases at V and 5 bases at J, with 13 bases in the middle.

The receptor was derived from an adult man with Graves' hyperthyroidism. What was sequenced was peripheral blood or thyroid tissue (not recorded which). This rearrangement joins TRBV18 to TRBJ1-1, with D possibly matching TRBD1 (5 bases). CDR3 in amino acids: CASSPPRDPRTEAFF. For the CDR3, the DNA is TGTGCCAGCTCACCACCTCGGGACCCGAGGACTGAAGCTTTCTTT.